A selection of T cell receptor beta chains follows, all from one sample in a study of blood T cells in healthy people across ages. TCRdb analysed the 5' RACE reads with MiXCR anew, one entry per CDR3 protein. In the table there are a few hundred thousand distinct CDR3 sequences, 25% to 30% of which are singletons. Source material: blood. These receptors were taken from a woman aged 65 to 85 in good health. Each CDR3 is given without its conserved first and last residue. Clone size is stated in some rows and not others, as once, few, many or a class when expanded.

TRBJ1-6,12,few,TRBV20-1,SAPWGGGSSPLH
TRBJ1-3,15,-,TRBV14,ASSQDKTGTVRNTIY
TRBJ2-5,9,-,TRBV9,ASSDGLTQY
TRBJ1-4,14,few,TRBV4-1,ASSQDSRRINEKLF
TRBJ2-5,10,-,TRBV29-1,SVESGWETQY
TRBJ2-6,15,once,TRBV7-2,ASSNDRPNTGANVLT
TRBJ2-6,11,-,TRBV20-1,SASNSGANVLT
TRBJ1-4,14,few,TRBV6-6,ASKFPGRQRDEKLF
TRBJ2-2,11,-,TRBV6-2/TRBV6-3,ASSSRYTGELF
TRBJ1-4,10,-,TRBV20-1,SAMGSEEKLF
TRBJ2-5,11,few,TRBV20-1,SAPRSGDETQY
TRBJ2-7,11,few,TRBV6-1,ASSLTGGDEQY
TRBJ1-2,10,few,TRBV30,AWTGDGYGYT
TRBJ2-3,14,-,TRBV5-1,ASSLAPSGRTDTQY
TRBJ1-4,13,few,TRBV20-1,SARDGQGTDEKLF
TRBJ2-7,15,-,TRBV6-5,ASSYFGGGQLNYEQY
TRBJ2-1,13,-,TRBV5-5,ASSLSQASYNEQF
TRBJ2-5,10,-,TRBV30,AWSVQRETQY
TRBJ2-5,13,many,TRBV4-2,ASSRGGGTEETQY
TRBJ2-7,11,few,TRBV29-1,SARTTGPYEQY
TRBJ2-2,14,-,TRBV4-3,ASSRLAGGDTGELF
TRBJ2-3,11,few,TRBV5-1,ASSFRATDTQY
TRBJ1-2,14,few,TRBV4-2,ASSQEEGAANYGYT
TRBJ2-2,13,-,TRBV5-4,ASSLTTGFTGELF
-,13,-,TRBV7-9,ASSSSGAGGSVQF
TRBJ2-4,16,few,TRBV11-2,ASRLSNRGTGGVGIQY
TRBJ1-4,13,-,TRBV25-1,ASSALDRVNEKLF
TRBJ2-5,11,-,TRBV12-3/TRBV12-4,ASRTHNQETQY
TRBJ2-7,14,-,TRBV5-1,ASSLSASGGAYEQY
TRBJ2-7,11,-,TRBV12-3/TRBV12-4,ASSHGGADEQY
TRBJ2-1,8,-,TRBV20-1,STAGDEQF
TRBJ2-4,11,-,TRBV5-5,ASRVRELDIQY
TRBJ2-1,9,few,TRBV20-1,SARTHNEQF
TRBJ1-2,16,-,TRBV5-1,ASSSNGVAGTGAGGYT
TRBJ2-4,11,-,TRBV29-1,CVESNAKNIQY
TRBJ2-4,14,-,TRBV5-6,ASSFQRGDPSNIQY
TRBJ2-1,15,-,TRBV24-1,ATSDFPTGGSYNEQF
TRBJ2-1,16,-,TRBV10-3,AISEHLRTSGFYNEQF
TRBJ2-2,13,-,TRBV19,ASSPPGTFVGELF
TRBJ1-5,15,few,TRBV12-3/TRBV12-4,ASSLGQGVLGNQPQH
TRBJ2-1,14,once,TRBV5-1,ASSPVGTGSYNEQF
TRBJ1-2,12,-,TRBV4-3,ASSQEDRGGGYT
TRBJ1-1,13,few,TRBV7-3,ASSRNRGSDTEAF
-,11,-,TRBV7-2,ASSHQAYSEQF